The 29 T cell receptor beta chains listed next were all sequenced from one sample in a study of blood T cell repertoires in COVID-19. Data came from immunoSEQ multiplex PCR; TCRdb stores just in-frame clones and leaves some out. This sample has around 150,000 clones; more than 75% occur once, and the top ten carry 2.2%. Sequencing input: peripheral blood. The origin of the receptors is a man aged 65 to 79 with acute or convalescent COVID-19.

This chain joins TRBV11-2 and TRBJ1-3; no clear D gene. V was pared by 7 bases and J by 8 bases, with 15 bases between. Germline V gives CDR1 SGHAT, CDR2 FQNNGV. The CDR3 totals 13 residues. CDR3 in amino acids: CASTPSWGDTIYF. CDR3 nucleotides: TGTGCCAGCACCCCATCGTGGGGAGACACCATATATTTT. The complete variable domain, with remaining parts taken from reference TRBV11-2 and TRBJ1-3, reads EAGVAQSPRYKIIEKRQSVAFWCNPISGHATLYWYQQILGQGPKLLIQFQNNGVVDDSQLPKDRFSAERLKGVDSTLKIQPAKLEDSAVYLCASTPSWGDTIYFGEGSWLTVV.

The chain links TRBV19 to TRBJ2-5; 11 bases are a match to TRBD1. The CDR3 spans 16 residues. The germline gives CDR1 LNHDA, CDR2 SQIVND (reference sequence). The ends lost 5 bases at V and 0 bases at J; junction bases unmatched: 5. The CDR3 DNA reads TGTGCCAGTAGTCGGGGGACAGGGGGATACCAAGAGACCCAGTACTTC. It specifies CASSRGTGGYQETQYF.

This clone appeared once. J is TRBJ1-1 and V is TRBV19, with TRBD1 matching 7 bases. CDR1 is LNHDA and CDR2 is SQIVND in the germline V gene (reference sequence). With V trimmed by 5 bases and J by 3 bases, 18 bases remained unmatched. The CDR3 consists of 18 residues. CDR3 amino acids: CASSPRGGQTYGDTEAFF. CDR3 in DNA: TGTGCCAGTAGTCCTCGAGGGGGACAGACCTACGGTGACACTGAAGCTTTCTTT.

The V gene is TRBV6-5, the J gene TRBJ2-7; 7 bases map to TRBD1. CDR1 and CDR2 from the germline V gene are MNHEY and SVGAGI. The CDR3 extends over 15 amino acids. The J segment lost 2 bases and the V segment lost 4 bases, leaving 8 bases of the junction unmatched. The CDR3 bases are TGTGCCAGCAGTTCCTCCGGGACAGTCCCCTACGAGCAGTACTTC. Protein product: CASSSSGTVPYEQYF.

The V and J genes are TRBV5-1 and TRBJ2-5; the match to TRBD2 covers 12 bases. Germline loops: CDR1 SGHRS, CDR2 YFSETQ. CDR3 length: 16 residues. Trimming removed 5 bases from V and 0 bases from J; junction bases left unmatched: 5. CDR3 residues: CASSLGLAGYQETQYF. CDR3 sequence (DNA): TGCGCCAGCAGTTTAGGACTAGCGGGGTACCAAGAGACCCAGTACTTC.

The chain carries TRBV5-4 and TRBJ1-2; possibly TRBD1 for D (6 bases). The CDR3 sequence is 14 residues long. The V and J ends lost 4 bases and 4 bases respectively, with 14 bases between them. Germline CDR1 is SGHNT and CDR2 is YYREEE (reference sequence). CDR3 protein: CASSLPGQSYGYTF. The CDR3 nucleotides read TGTGCCAGCAGCCTCCCCGGACAGAGCTATGGCTACACCTTC.

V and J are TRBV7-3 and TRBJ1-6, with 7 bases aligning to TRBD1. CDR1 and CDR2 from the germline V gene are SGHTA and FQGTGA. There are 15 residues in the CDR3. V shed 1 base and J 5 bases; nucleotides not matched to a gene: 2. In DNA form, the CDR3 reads TGTGCCAGCAGCTTAATTGGGACAGATAATTCACCCCTCCACTTT. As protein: CASSLIGTDNSPLHF.

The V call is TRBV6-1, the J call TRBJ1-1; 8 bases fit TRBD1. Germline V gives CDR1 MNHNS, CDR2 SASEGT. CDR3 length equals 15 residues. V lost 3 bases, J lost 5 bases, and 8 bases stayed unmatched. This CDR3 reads CASSDWAGGYTEAFF. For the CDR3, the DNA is TGTGCCAGCAGTGATTGGGCAGGGGGCTATACTGAAGCTTTCTTT.

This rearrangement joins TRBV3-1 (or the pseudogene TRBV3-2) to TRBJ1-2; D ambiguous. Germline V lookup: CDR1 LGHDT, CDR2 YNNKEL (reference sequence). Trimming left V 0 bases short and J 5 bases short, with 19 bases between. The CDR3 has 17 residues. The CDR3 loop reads CASSQDSAAAQMYGYTF. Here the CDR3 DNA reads TGTGCCAGCAGCCAAGATAGCGCGGCGGCTCAGATGTATGGCTACACCTTC.

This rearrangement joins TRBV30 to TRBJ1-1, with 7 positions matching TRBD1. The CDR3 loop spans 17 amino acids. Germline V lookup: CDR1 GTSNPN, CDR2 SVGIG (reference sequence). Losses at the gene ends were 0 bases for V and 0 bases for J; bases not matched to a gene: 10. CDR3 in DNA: TGTGCCTGGAGTGTAGCGGCAGGGGGACACATGAACACTGAAGCTTTCTTT. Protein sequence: CAWSVAAGGHMNTEAFF. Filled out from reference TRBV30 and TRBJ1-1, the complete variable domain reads SQTIHQWPATLVQPVGSPLSLECTVEGTSNPNLYWYRQAAGRGLQLLFYSVGIGQISSEVPQNLSASRPQDRQFILSSKKLLLSDSGFYLCAWSVAAGGHMNTEAFFGQGTRLTVV.

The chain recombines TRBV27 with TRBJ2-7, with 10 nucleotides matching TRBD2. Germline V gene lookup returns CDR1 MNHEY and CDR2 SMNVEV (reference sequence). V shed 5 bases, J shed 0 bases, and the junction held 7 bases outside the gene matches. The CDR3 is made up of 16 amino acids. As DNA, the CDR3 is TGTGCCAGCAGTCGCCTAGCGGGGGTGTTCTCCTACGAGCAGTACTTC. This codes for CASSRLAGVFSYEQYF.

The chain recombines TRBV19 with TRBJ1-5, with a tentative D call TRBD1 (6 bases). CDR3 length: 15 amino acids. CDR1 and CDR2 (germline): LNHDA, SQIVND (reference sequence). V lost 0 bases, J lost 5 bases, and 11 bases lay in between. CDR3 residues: CASSIDGGADQPQHF. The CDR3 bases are TGTGCCAGTAGTATAGACGGGGGGGCTGATCAGCCCCAGCATTTT.

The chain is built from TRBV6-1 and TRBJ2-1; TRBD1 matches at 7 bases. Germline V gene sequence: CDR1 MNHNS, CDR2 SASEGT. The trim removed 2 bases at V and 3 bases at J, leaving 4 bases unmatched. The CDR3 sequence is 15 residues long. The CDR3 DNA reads TGTGCCAGCAGTGAACGGCGGACAGGCTACAATGAGCAGTTCTTC. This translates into CASSERRTGYNEQFF.

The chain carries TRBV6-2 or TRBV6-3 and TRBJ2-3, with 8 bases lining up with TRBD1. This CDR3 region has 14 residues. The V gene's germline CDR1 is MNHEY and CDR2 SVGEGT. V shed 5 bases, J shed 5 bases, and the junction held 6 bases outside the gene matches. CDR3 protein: CASSAQGAGDTQYF. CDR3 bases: TGTGCCAGCAGTGCTCAGGGGGCGGGAGATACGCAGTATTTT.

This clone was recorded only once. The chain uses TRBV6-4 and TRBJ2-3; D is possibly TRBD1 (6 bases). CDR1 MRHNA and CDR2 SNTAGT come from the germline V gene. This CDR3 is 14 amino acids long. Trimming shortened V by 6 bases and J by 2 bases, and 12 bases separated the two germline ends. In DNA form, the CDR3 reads TGTGCCAGCAGGCAGGGGTTTAACACAGATACGCAGTATTTT. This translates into CASRQGFNTDTQYF.

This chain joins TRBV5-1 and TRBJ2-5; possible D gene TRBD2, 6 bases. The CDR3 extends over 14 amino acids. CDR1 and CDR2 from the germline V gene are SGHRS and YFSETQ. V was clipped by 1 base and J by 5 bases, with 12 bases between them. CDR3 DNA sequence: TGCGCCAGCAGCTTGACGGGGGACGGGGAGACCCAGTACTTC. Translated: CASSLTGDGETQYF.

The CDR3 loop reads CASSPGTSGYTGELFF. DNA for the CDR3: TGCGCCAGCAGCCCGGGGACTAGCGGTTACACCGGGGAGCTGTTTTTT. The gene calls are TRBV5-1 and TRBJ2-2; 11 bases are a match to TRBD2. This CDR3 comprises 16 residues. V lost 4 bases, J lost 3 bases, and 5 bases stayed unmatched. From germline, CDR1 is SGHRS and CDR2 YFSETQ.

The CDR3 DNA follows: TGTGCCAGTAGTACCGGGACAGGGGCTAACTATGGCTACACCTTC. It encodes CASSTGTGANYGYTF. The chain couples TRBV19 to TRBJ1-2; TRBD1 agrees at 10 bases. The germline CDR1 and CDR2 sequences are LNHDA and SQIVND (reference sequence). CDR3 length: 15 residues. The trim removed 4 bases at V and 0 bases at J, leaving 2 bases unmatched.

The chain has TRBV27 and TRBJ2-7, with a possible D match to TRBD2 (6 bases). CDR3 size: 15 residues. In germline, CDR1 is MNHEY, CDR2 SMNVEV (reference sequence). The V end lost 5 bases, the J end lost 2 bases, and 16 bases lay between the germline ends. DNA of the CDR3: TGTGCCAGCAGTCCCTCCGGGACTGTCACCTACGAGCAGTACTTC. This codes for CASSPSGTVTYEQYF.

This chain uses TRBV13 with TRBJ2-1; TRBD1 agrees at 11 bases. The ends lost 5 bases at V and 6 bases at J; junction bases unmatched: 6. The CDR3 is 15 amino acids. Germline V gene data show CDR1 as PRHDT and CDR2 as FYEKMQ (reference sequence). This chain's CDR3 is CASSPRGQGVNEQFF. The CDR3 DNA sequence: TGTGCCAGCAGCCCCCGGGGACAGGGGGTCAATGAGCAGTTCTTC.

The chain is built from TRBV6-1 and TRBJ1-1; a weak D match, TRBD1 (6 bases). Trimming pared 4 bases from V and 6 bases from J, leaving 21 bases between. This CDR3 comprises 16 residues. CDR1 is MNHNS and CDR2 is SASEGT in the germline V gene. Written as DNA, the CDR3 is TGTGCCAGCAGTGTAAGGGGGAAGGGCGTTGGGCCTGAAGCTTTCTTT. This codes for CASSVRGKGVGPEAFF.

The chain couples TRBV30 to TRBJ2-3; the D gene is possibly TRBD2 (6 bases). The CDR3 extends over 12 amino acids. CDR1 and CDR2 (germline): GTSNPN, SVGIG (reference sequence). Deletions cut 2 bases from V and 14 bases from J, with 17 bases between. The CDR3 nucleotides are TGTGCCTGGAGTAGAGGCGTCCTGGAGGGGTATTTT. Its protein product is CAWSRGVLEGYF.

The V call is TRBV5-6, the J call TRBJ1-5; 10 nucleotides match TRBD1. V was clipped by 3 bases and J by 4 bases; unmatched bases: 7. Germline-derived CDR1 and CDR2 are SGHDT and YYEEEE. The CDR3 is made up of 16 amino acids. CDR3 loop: CASSSGQGRRNQPQHF. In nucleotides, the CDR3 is TGTGCCAGCAGCTCGGGACAGGGGCGGCGGAATCAGCCCCAGCATTTT.

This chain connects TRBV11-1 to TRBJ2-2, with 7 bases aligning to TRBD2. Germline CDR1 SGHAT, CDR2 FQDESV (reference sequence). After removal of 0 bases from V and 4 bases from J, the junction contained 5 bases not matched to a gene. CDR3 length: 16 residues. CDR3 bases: TGTGCCAGCAGCTTAGCGGGAGGGCCGGGCACCGGGGAGCTGTTTTTT. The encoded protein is CASSLAGGPGTGELFF.

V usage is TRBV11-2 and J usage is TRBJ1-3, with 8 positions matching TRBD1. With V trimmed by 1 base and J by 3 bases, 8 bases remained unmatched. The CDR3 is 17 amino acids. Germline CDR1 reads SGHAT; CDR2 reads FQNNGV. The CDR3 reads CASSLGLDRGFGNTIYF. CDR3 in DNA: TGTGCCAGCAGCTTAGGCCTCGACAGGGGTTTTGGAAACACCATATATTTT.

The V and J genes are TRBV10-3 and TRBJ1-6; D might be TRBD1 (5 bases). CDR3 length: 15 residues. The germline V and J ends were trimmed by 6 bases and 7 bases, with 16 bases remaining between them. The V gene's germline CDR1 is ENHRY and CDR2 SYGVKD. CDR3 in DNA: TGTGCCATCAGCGCCGGGGGAGAGCGGAATTCACCCCTCCACTTT. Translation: CAISAGGERNSPLHF.

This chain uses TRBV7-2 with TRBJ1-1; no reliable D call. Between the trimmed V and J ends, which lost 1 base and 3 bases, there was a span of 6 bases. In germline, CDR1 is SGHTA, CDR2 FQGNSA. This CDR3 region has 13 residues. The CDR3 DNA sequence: TGTGCCAGCAGCTTAGTGAGGGACACTGAAGCTTTCTTT. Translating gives CASSLVRDTEAFF.

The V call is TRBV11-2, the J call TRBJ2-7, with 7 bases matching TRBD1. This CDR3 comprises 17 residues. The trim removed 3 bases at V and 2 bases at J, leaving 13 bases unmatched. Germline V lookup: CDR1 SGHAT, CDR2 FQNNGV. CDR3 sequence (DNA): TGTGCCAGCAGCTTGATGCCCGACAGGGTCTTCGCCTACGAGCAGTACTTC. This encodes CASSLMPDRVFAYEQYF.

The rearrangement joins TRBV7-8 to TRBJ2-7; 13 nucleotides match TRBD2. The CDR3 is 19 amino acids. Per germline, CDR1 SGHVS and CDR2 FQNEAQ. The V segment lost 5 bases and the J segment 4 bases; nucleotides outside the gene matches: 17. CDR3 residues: CASSPLWGGLAGENYEQYF. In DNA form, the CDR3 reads TGTGCCAGCAGCCCCCTGTGGGGCGGACTAGCGGGGGAAAATTACGAGCAGTACTTC.